The rows below give T cell receptor beta chains drawn from one sample of a study of blood T cell repertoires in COVID-19. Data came from immunoSEQ multiplex PCR; TCRdb stores just in-frame clones and leaves some out. The sample includes about 40,000 clones, roughly 81% of them seen just once. The sequenced sample consisted of peripheral blood. These receptors all come from a human donor in a cohort sampled during active COVID-19. CDR3s include the opening cysteine and the closing phenylalanine or tryptophan. D genes are given only for firm matches. Some rows mark clone size as missing; the rest say once, few, many or name a class of expanded clone.

D: TRBD1; V: TRBV5-1; size: -; J: TRBJ2-7; CDR3: CASSWQGADSYEQYF; DNA: TGCGCCAGCAGCTGGCAGGGGGCTGATTCCTACGAGCAGTACTTC
D: -; V: TRBV11-2; size: -; J: TRBJ2-2; CDR3: CASSPPVVGHTGELFF; DNA: TGTGCCAGCAGCCCCCCAGTTGTGGGGCACACCGGGGAGCTGTTTTTT
D: -; V: TRBV15; size: few; J: TRBJ1-5; CDR3: CATSRDRRETPLFGNQPQHF; DNA: TGTGCCACCAGCAGAGACCGAAGAGAGACACCCCTCTTCGGCAATCAGCCCCAGCATTTT
D: -; V: TRBV12-3/TRBV12-4; size: -; J: TRBJ2-7; CDR3: CASSLIADEQYF; DNA: TGTGCCAGCAGTTTAATCGCGGACGAGCAGTACTTC
D: TRBD1; V: TRBV2; size: -; J: TRBJ1-5; CDR3: CASRGTGYSNQPQHF; DNA: TGTGCCAGCAGGGGGACAGGTTATAGCAATCAGCCCCAGCATTTT
D: TRBD2; V: TRBV5-1; size: -; J: TRBJ2-2; CDR3: CASSPRLAEFTGELFF; DNA: TGCGCCAGCAGCCCAAGACTAGCGGAGTTCACCGGGGAGCTGTTTTTT
D: -; V: TRBV3-1/TRBV3-2; size: -; J: TRBJ1-2; CDR3: CASSQDSATFYGYTF; DNA: TGTGCCAGCAGCCAGGACAGCGCGACCTTCTATGGCTACACCTTC
D: -; V: TRBV14; size: -; J: TRBJ1-2; CDR3: CASSRGPTGYGYTF; DNA: TGTGCCAGCAGCCGAGGCCCGACGGGCTATGGCTACACCTTC
D: -; V: TRBV7-8; size: once; J: TRBJ2-1; CDR3: CASSLGLNNEQFF; DNA: TGTGCCAGCAGCTTAGGACTGAACAATGAGCAGTTCTTC
D: -; V: TRBV5-1; size: -; J: TRBJ1-6; CDR3: CASSSGRRDSPLHF; DNA: TGCGCCAGCAGTTCGGGAAGAAGGGATTCACCCCTCCACTTT
D: -; V: TRBV7-9; size: once; J: TRBJ1-2; CDR3: CASSLSGQSYGYTF; DNA: TGTGCCAGCAGCTTAAGTGGACAGTCCTATGGCTACACCTTC
D: -; V: TRBV9; size: -; J: TRBJ2-2; CDR3: CASSLTGWNTGELFF; DNA: TGTGCCAGCAGTCTCACCGGGTGGAACACCGGGGAGCTGTTTTTT
D: -; V: TRBV5-4; size: -; J: TRBJ1-3; CDR3: CASSPQQGSGNTIYF; DNA: TGTGCCAGCAGCCCTCAACAGGGCTCTGGAAACACCATATATTTT
D: TRBD1; V: TRBV7-8; size: -; J: TRBJ2-1; CDR3: CASSLRSGTGSSGEQFF; DNA: TGTGCCAGCAGCTTAAGGTCGGGGACAGGGTCGTCAGGTGAGCAGTTCTTC
D: TRBD1; V: TRBV7-9; size: -; J: TRBJ2-5; CDR3: CASSPRQGSGGTQYF; DNA: TGTGCCAGCAGCCCGCGACAGGGGTCGGGTGGGACCCAGTACTTC
D: -; V: TRBV7-9; size: few; J: TRBJ1-3; CDR3: CASSLQRNTIYF; DNA: TGTGCCAGCAGCCTGCAGAGAAACACCATATATTTT
D: -; V: TRBV20-1; size: -; J: TRBJ2-5; CDR3: CSAFSETQYF; DNA: TGCAGTGCTTTTTCTGAGACCCAGTACTTC
D: TRBD1; V: TRBV5-1; size: -; J: TRBJ2-5; CDR3: CASSPDRVETQYF; DNA: TGCGCCAGCAGCCCGGACAGGGTGGAGACCCAGTACTTC
D: TRBD2; V: TRBV3-1/TRBV3-2; size: -; J: TRBJ2-3; CDR3: CASSQDSSGLAGGTDTQYF; DNA: TGTGCCAGCAGCCAAGACAGTTCGGGACTAGCGGGGGGCACAGATACGCAGTATTTT
D: -; V: TRBV6-5; size: -; J: TRBJ2-7; CDR3: CASNLWQGSYEQYF; DNA: TGTGCCAGCAACCTGTGGCAGGGATCTTACGAGCAGTACTTC
D: TRBD1; V: TRBV7-9; size: once; J: TRBJ2-7; CDR3: CASSLNQGTGVLEQYF; DNA: TGTGCCAGCAGCTTAAATCAAGGGACAGGGGTACTCGAGCAGTACTTC
D: -; V: TRBV5-6; size: medium-sized; J: TRBJ2-1; CDR3: CASSLRVGGSYNEQFF; DNA: TGTGCCAGCAGCTTGCGGGTCGGGGGCTCCTACAATGAGCAGTTCTTC
D: -; V: TRBV20-1; size: -; J: TRBJ1-2; CDR3: CSARQGYGYTF; DNA: TGCAGTGCTCGTCAGGGGTATGGCTACACCTTC
D: TRBD2; V: TRBV3-1/TRBV3-2; size: -; J: TRBJ2-7; CDR3: CASSPGLAGDEQYF; DNA: TGTGCCAGCAGTCCGGGACTAGCGGGGGACGAGCAGTACTTC
D: TRBD1; V: TRBV6-1; size: -; J: TRBJ1-5; CDR3: CASSLGQGWNQPQHF; DNA: TGTGCCAGCAGTTTAGGACAGGGCTGGAATCAGCCCCAGCATTTT
D: TRBD2; V: TRBV9; size: -; J: TRBJ2-5; CDR3: CASSVGRAGGAETQYF; DNA: TGTGCCAGCAGCGTAGGACGAGCGGGGGGGGCAGAGACCCAGTACTTC
D: -; V: TRBV6-6; size: -; J: TRBJ1-2; CDR3: CASSPGQGSPYGYTF; DNA: TGTGCCAGCAGTCCCGGGCAGGGGAGTCCCTATGGCTACACCTTC
D: -; V: TRBV6-5; size: -; J: TRBJ1-2; CDR3: CASKTGGEGGYTF; DNA: TGTGCCAGCAAGACGGGGGGCGAGGGTGGCTACACCTTC
D: -; V: TRBV11-2; size: -; J: TRBJ1-5; CDR3: CASSLVAGSNQPQHF; DNA: TGTGCCAGCAGCTTAGTTGCAGGGTCCAACCAGCCCCAGCATTTT
D: -; V: TRBV18; size: -; J: TRBJ2-2; CDR3: CASSPQAGGGGELFF; DNA: TGTGCCAGCTCACCACAGGCGGGCGGCGGCGGGGAGCTGTTTTTT
D: TRBD1; V: TRBV18; size: -; J: TRBJ1-2; CDR3: CASSQGGLGGYTF; DNA: TGTGCCAGCTCGCAAGGGGGCTTGGGTGGCTACACCTTC
D: -; V: TRBV12-3/TRBV12-4; size: -; J: TRBJ1-4; CDR3: CASSLSANEKLFF; DNA: TGTGCCAGCAGTTTATCAGCTAATGAAAAACTGTTTTTT
D: TRBD2; V: TRBV27; size: -; J: TRBJ2-1; CDR3: CASSVSSGGPSSYNEQFF; DNA: TGTGCCAGCAGTGTATCTAGCGGGGGACCCAGCTCCTACAATGAGCAGTTCTTC
D: TRBD1; V: TRBV6-6; size: -; J: TRBJ1-1; CDR3: CASSYGNRGRETEAFF; DNA: TGTGCCAGCAGTTACGGAAACAGGGGGCGTGAGACTGAAGCTTTCTTT
D: TRBD1; V: TRBV14; size: -; J: TRBJ2-7; CDR3: CASSPAHRDRGHEQYF; DNA: TGTGCCAGCAGCCCAGCCCACCGGGACAGGGGCCACGAGCAGTACTTC